This T cell receptor beta chain was observed in a study of OX40 agonist ivuxolimab in advanced cancers. The J segment lost 1 base and the V segment lost 2 bases, leaving 7 bases of the junction unmatched. Germline loops: CDR1 SGHTA, CDR2 FQGTGA. The CDR3 covers 16 residues. The data were produced by immunoSEQ multiplex PCR, yet TCRdb's version contains in-frame clones alone and is incomplete. The table includes about 18,000 clones, about three quarters detected once. This receptor was taken from an adult with an advanced solid tumor such as melanoma, head and neck, liver or kidney cancer. This specimen was CD4+ or CD8+ T cells sorted from blood, taken in a trial of the OX40 agonist ivuxolimab. The gene calls are TRBV7-3 and TRBJ2-7, with TRBD1 matching 8 bases. In DNA, the CDR3 is TGTGCCAGCAGCTTAGCCGGGACAGGAGGATCCTACGAGCAGTACTTC. Residues: CASSLAGTGGSYEQYF.